Presented here are 14 T cell receptor beta chains from one specimen sequenced in a study of cytotoxic CD8 clonotypes in ibrutinib-treated CLL. The data were produced by immunoSEQ multiplex PCR, yet TCRdb's version contains in-frame clones alone and is incomplete. The table lists approximately 29,000 clones, 55% to 65% of them singletons. The starting material was PBMCs, obtained before ibrutinib treatment. These TCRs come from a human donor with chronic lymphocytic leukemia.

This chain uses TRBV21-1 with TRBJ2-3; TRBD2 reflects the table's D call only, with no check against the DNA. TRBV21-1 is termed a pseudogene. This CDR3 is 14 amino acids long. In DNA, the CDR3 is TGTGCCAGTACGGGACTATACTGCACAGATACGCAGTATTTT. It encodes CASTGLYCTDTQYF.

This clone was seen only a few times. V is TRBV6-1 and J is TRBJ1-1; 11 positions match TRBD1. Germline loops: CDR1 MNHNS, CDR2 SASEGT. The V and J ends lost 5 bases and 11 bases, in that order; junction bases with no gene match: 10. This CDR3 spans 14 amino acids. The CDR3 region has the DNA TGTGCCAGCAGTAATGTCCCGGGACAGGGGGTTGCTTTCTTT. The encoded protein is CASSNVPGQGVAFF.

The CDR3 is CASSWDSEQYF. CDR3 coding DNA: TGTGCCAGCAGTTGGGATTCCGAGCAGTACTTC. This chain joins TRBV27 and TRBJ2-7; D is ambiguous. V lost 4 bases, J lost 6 bases, and 7 bases lay in between. The CDR3 is 11 residues long. Per the germline V gene, CDR1 is MNHEY and CDR2 is SMNVEV (reference sequence).

The genes are TRBV6-5 and TRBJ2-3; D gene uncertain. CDR3 length: 13 amino acids. Germline lookup yields CDR1 MNHEY and CDR2 SVGAGI. Deletions cut 6 bases from V and 1 base from J, with 8 bases between. The CDR3 region has the DNA TGTGCCAGCAGACAGCCTGGCACAGATACGCAGTATTTT. Translating gives CASRQPGTDTQYF.

The V and J genes are TRBV28 and TRBJ1-2, with a possible D match to TRBD1 (5 bases). The V end was cut by 3 bases, the J end by 4 bases, with 9 bases between. Germline values: CDR1 MDHEN, CDR2 SYDVKM. This CDR3 has 13 amino acids. CDR3: CASSLGRIYGYTF. The CDR3 bases are TGTGCCAGCAGTTTGGGACGGATCTATGGCTACACCTTC.

The V call is TRBV7-9, the J call TRBJ2-7; D gene unclear. This CDR3 comprises 12 residues. Per germline, CDR1 SEHNR and CDR2 FQNEAQ (reference sequence). Trimming left V 7 bases short and J 7 bases short, with 14 bases between. The CDR3 reads CASNPLGREQYF. CDR3 sequence (DNA): TGTGCCAGCAACCCCCTAGGCCGGGAGCAGTACTTC.

This clone has a single count. The chain has TRBV5-1 and TRBJ1-3; 8 nucleotides agree with TRBD1. CDR3 length equals 16 residues. Germline V gives CDR1 SGHRS, CDR2 YFSETQ. Unmatched junction bases numbered 6, after V lost 4 bases and J lost 0 bases. The CDR3 DNA reads TGCGCCAGCAGCCCCAGGACAGGGCACTCTGGAAACACCATATATTTT. Encoded protein: CASSPRTGHSGNTIYF. The complete variable domain, with remaining parts taken from reference TRBV5-1 and TRBJ1-3, reads KAGVTQTPRYLIKTRGQQVTLSCSPISGHRSVSWYQQTPGQGLQFLFEYFSETQRNKGNFPGRFSGRQFSNSRSEMNVSTLELGDSALYLCASSPRTGHSGNTIYFGEGSWLTVV.

Notes on this clone: The sample has other DNA sequences that encode this CDR3 too. The CDR3 protein is CASSQIQETQYF. Here the CDR3 DNA reads TGCGCCAGCAGTCAGATTCAAGAGACCCAGTACTTC. The chain couples TRBV5-1 to TRBJ2-5; D gene uncertain. The germline V gene has CDR1 SGHRS and CDR2 YFSETQ. Trimming cost V 5 bases and J 2 bases, with 7 bases left between them. The CDR3 has 12 residues. Full variable domain (rest looked up from reference TRBV5-1 and TRBJ2-5): KAGVTQTPRYLIKTRGQQVTLSCSPISGHRSVSWYQQTPGQGLQFLFEYFSETQRNKGNFPGRFSGRQFSNSRSEMNVSTLELGDSALYLCASSQIQETQYFGPGTRLLVL.

The genes are TRBV9 and TRBJ1-2; D is undetermined. V was cut by 0 bases and J by 8 bases, with 11 bases left in between. The V gene's germline CDR1 is SGDLS and CDR2 YYNGEE. CDR3 size: 13 residues. CDR3 nucleotides: TGTGCCAGCAGCGTAGCCCCATGGAACGGCTACACCTTC. It codes for CASSVAPWNGYTF. The full variable domain, completed using reference TRBV9 and TRBJ1-2, is DSGVTQTPKHLITATGQRVTLRCSPRSGDLSVYWYQQSLDQGLQFLIQYYNGEERAKGNILERFSAQQFPDLHSELNLSSLELGDSALYFCASSVAPWNGYTFGSGTRLTVV.

The chain has TRBV4-1 and TRBJ2-7; perhaps TRBD2 as D (6 bases). There are 18 residues in the CDR3. CDR1 is MGHRA, CDR2 YSYEKL, per germline. The V end was cut by 2 bases, the J end by 5 bases, with 25 bases between. The CDR3 sequence is CASSQSWGRLVGGNEQYF. CDR3 DNA sequence: TGCGCCAGCAGCCAATCTTGGGGCCGGTTAGTGGGAGGCAACGAGCAGTACTTC.

The rearrangement uses TRBV25-1 and TRBJ1-1; D unresolved. The CDR3 has 14 residues. Germline V CDR1 and CDR2: MGHDK, SYGVNS. The V and J ends lost 4 bases and 1 base respectively, with 10 bases between them. In nucleotides, the CDR3 is TGTGCCAGCAGTGGAGTCGGACCGAACACTGAAGCTTTCTTT. It translates to CASSGVGPNTEAFF.

The chain employs TRBV29-1 and TRBJ2-7; possible D gene TRBD1, 6 bases. V was cut by 3 bases and J by 5 bases, with 23 bases left in between. The germline V gene encodes CDR1 SQVTM and CDR2 ANQGSEA. The CDR3 has 16 residues. The chain's CDR3 is CSVDRMSGTNLHEQYF. CDR3 coding DNA: TGCAGCGTTGACCGAATGTCCGGGACAAATCTCCACGAGCAGTACTTC.

This chain links TRBV28 with TRBJ1-5; D is unresolved. This CDR3 is built from 12 residues. The ends were cut back, 4 bases at V and 5 bases at J, with 6 bases in the middle. Germline assignment: CDR1 MDHEN and CDR2 SYDVKM. The CDR3 DNA is TGTGCCAGCAGTTCCTTCGATCAGCCCCAGCATTTT. Translated, it gives CASSSFDQPQHF.

The genes are TRBV7-9 and TRBJ1-1; D not certain. The germline V and J ends were trimmed by 6 bases and 11 bases, with 16 bases remaining between them. CDR3 length equals 12 residues. Germline lookup yields CDR1 SEHNR and CDR2 FQNEAQ (reference sequence). The CDR3, as DNA: TGTGCCAGCAGTTTTAACATGGACGGGGCTTTCTTT. Residues: CASSFNMDGAFF.